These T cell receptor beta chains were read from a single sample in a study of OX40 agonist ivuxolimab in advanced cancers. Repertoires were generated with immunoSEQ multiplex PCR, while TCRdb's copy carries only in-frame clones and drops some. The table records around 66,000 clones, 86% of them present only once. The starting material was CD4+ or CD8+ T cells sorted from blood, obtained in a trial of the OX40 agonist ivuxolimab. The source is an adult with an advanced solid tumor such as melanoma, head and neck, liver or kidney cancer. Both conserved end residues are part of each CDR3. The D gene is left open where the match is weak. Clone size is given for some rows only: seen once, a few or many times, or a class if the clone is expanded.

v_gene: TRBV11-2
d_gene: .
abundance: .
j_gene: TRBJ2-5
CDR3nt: TGTGCCAGCAGCTCGATGCAGGGGAGGGAGACCCAGTACTTC
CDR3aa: CASSSMQGRETQYF

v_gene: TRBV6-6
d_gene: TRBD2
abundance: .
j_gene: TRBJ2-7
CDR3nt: TGTGCCAGCAGTTACCAATTACTAGCGGATGTCGCCGAGCAGTACTTC
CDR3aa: CASSYQLLADVAEQYF

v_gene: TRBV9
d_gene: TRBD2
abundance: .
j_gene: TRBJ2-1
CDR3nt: TGTGCCAGCAGCGTAACCGGGACTAGCGACAATGAGCAGTTCTTC
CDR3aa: CASSVTGTSDNEQFF

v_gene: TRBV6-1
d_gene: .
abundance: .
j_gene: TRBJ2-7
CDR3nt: TGTGCCAGCAGTGGAAGACTTGGGGAGCAGTACTTC
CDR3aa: CASSGRLGEQYF

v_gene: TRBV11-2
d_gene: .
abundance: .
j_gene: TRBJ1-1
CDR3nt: TGTGCCAGCAGCTTAGAGGATACGGGGAACACTGAAGCTTTCTTT
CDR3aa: CASSLEDTGNTEAFF

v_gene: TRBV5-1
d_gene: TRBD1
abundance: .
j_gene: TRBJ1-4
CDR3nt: TGCGCCAGCAGCCTCCGGACAGGGCGGTCTAATGAAAAACTGTTTTTT
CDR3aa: CASSLRTGRSNEKLFF

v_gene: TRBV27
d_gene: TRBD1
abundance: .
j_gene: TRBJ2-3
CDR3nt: TGTGCCAGCAGTTGGGATATGACAGGGGGTACAGATACGCAGTATTTT
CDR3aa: CASSWDMTGGTDTQYF

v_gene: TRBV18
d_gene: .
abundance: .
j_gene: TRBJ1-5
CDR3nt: TGTGCCGGCTCACCACGAACAGGAAGCAATCAGCCCCAGCATTTT
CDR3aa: CAGSPRTGSNQPQHF

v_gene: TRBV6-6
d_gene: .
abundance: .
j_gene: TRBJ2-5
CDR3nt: TGTGCCAGCAGTTACCAATACAACCAAGAGACCCAGTACTTC
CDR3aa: CASSYQYNQETQYF

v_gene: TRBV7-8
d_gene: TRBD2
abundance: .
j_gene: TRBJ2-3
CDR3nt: TGTGCCAGCAGCCCTGGACGGGGGGTCCCAGATACGCAGTATTTT
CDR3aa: CASSPGRGVPDTQYF

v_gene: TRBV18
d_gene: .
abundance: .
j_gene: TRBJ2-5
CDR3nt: TGTGCCAGCTCACAATCGGACAGACGCCAAGAGACCCAGTACTTC
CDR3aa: CASSQSDRRQETQYF

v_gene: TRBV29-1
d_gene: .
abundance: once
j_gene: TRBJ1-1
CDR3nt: TGCAGCGTTACCCCCCGGGGAGAAGCTTTCTTT
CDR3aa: CSVTPRGEAFF

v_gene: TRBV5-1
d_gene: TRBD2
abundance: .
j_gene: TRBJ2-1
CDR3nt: TGCGCCAGCAGCCGCTCCTCCGGGAGGCTAGCTTACAATGAGCAGTTCTTC
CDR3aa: CASSRSSGRLAYNEQFF

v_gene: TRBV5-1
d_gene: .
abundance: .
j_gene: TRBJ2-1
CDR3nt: TGCGCCAGCAGCTTGGATAGCTCCTACAATGAGCAGTTCTTC
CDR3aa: CASSLDSSYNEQFF

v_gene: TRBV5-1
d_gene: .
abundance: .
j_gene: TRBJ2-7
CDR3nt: TGCGCCAGCAGCTACGACTCCTACGAGCAGTACTTC
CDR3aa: CASSYDSYEQYF

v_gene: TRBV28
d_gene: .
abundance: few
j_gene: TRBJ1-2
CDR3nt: TGTGCCAGCGCCAGGGGTGGGGAAAACTATGGCTACACCTTC
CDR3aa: CASARGGENYGYTF

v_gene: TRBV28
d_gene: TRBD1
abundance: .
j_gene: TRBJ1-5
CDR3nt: TGTGCCAGCAGTTTGGGACAGGGGGCCGGTAGCAATCAGCCCCAGCATTTT
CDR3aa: CASSLGQGAGSNQPQHF

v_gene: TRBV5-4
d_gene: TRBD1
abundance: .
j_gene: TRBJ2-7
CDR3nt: TGTGCCAGCAGCCCGGGACAGGGAGGTTACGAGCAGTACTTC
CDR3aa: CASSPGQGGYEQYF

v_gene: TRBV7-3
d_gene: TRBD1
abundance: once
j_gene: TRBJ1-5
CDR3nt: TGTGCCAGCAGCTTAACGAGGGACAGGGGGCGGGATCAGCCCCAGCATTTT
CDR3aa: CASSLTRDRGRDQPQHF

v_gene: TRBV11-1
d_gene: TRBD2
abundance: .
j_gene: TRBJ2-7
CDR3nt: TGTGCCAGCAGCTTAGGCGGCGGGAGGCTAGGAGAGCAGTACTTC
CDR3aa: CASSLGGGRLGEQYF

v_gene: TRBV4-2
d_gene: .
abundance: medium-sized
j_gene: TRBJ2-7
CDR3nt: TGTGCCAGCAGCCAAGATAGTAGCACAACCACTAAGGAGCAGTACTTC
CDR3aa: CASSQDSSTTTKEQYF

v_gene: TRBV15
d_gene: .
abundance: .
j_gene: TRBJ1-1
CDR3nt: TGTGCCACCCAGCAGTTGGTTGGCACTGAAGCTTTCTTT
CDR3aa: CATQQLVGTEAFF

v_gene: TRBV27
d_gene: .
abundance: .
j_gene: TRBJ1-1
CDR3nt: TGTGCCAGCAGTTCTGATACGGCCCAAAGTTCGAACACTGAAGCTTTCTTT
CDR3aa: CASSSDTAQSSNTEAFF

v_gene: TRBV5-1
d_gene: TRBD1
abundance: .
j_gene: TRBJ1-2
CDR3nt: TGCGCCAGCAGCTTGGTCCCCACAGGGGACCCCTATGGCTACACCTTC
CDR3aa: CASSLVPTGDPYGYTF

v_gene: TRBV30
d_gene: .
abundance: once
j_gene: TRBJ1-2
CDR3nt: TGTGCCTGGAGTGGAGGGTTTAGCTATGGCTACACCTTC
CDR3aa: CAWSGGFSYGYTF

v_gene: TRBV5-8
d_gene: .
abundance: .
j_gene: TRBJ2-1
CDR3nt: TGTGCCAGCAGCTTAAGAGGGGGTAACTACAATGAGCAGTTCTTC
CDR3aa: CASSLRGGNYNEQFF

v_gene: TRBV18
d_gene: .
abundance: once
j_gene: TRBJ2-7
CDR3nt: TGTGCCAGCTCACCCCAGGCGAGCTCCTACGAGCAGTACTTC
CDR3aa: CASSPQASSYEQYF

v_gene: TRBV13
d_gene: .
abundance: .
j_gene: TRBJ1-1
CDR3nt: TGTGCCAGCAGCCCACCAGGCGGACCTTACACTGAAGCTTTCTTT
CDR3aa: CASSPPGGPYTEAFF

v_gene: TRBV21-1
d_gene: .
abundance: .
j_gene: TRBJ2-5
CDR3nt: TGTGCCAGCAGCAAGAGAGAGACCCAGTACTTC
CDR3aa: CASSKRETQYF

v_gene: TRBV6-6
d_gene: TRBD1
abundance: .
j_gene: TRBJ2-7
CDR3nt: TGTGCCAGCAGCCCTCGGACAGGGGTATACGAGCAGTACTTC
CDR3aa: CASSPRTGVYEQYF

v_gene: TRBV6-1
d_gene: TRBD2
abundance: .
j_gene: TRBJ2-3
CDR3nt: TGTGCCAGCAGTGTAGGCAGCGGGAGGGCAATAGATACGCAGTATTTT
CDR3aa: CASSVGSGRAIDTQYF

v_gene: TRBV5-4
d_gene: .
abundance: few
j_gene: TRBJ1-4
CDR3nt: TGTGCCAGCAGCTTGGGGGGGGATAATGAAAAACTGTTTTTT
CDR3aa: CASSLGGDNEKLFF

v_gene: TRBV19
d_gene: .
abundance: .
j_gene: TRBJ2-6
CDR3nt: TGTGCCAGTAGTATCCCTGGGGCCAACGTCCTGACTTTC
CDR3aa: CASSIPGANVLTF

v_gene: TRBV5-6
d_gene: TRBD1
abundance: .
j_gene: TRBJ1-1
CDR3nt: TGTGCCAGCAGCATTAAGGGACAGTCTGGAGCTTTCTTT
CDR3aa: CASSIKGQSGAFF

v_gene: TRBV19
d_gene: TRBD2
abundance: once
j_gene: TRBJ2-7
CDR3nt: TGTGCCAGTAGGGGACTGACTAGCGACTACTCCTACGAGCAGTACTTC
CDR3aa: CASRGLTSDYSYEQYF

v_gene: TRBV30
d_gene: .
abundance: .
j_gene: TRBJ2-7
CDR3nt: TGTGCCTGGAGTACAGATTACTACGAGCAGTACTTC
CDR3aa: CAWSTDYYEQYF

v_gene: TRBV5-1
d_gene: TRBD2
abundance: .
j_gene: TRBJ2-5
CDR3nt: TGCGCCAGCAGCTCGGGACTAGCTACACAAGAGACCCAGTACTTC
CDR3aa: CASSSGLATQETQYF

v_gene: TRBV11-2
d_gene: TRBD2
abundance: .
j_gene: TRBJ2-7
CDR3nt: TGTGCCAGCAGCTTAGTAGGGGGCCTAGCGGGAGTAATTTACGAGCAGTACTTC
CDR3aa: CASSLVGGLAGVIYEQYF

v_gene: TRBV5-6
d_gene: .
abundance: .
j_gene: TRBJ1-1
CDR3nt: TGTGCCAGCAGCTTGTCCCCCGTCACTGAAGCTTTCTTT
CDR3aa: CASSLSPVTEAFF

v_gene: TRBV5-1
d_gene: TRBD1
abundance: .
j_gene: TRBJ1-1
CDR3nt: TGCGCCAGCAGCTTGGGTTGGGGACAGGAAGCTTTCTTT
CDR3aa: CASSLGWGQEAFF

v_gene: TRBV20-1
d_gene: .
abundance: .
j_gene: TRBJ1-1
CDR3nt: TGCAGTGCTACTAGTAACACTGAAGCTTTCTTT
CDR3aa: CSATSNTEAFF

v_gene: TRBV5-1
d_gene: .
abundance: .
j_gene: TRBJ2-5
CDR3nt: TGCGCCAGCAGCTCCGGACGGATCCAAGAGACCCAGTACTTC
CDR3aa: CASSSGRIQETQYF

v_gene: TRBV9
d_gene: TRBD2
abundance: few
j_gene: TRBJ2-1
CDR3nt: TGTGCCAGCAGCGCTCGAGGGAGGGGAGATGAGCAGTTCTTC
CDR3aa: CASSARGRGDEQFF